This TCR beta chain was sequenced in a study of radiotherapy plus CTLA-4 blockade in lung cancer. Study-wide background: Objective responses were documented in approximately 18% of patients, with disease control in 31%.

Germline CDR1 GTSNPN, CDR2 SVGIG (reference sequence). J lost 0 bases, V lost 0 bases, and 0 bases had no gene match. The CDR3 spans 15 residues. To note about this clone: Its antigen is currently unknown.

Patients with chemo-refractory metastatic non-small-cell lung cancer received focal radiation plus CTLA-4 blockade with ipilimumab. Study-level points and caveats: In blood, after radiotherapy plus ipilimumab, tumor-derived TCR clones expanded. It was early blood T cell clone dynamics, with interferon-beta, that reportedly best predicted response.

This table comes from immunoSEQ multiplex PCR, and its TCRdb copy is limited to in-frame clones, with some not included. The profile shows 85,000 to 90,000 clones, approximately 86% of them singletons. The chain uses TRBV30 and TRBJ2-3; TRBD2 aligns across 10 bases. The sample in question was peripheral blood, obtained from a patient treated with radiotherapy plus ipilimumab. The receptor's source is a human donor with non-small cell lung cancer that progressed on radiotherapy plus ipilimumab. The chain's CDR3 is CAWSVLAGSTDTQYF. CDR3 coding DNA: TGTGCCTGGAGTGTACTAGCGGGAAGCACAGATACGCAGTATTTT.